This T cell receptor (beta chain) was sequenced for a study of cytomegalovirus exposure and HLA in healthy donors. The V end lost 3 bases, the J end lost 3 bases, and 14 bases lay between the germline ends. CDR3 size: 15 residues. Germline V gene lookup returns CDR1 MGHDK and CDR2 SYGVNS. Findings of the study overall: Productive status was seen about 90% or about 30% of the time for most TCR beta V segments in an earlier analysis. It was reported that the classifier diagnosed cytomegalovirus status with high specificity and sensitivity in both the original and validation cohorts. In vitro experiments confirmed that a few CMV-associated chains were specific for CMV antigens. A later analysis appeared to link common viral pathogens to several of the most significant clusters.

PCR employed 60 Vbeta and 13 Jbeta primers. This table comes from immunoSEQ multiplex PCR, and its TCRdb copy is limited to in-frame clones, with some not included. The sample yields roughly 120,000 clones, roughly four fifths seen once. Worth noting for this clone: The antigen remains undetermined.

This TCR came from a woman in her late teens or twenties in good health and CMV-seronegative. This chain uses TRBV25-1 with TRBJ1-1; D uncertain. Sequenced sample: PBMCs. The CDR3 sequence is CASSDPRGWYTEAFF. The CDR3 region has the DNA TGTGCCAGCAGTGACCCCCGGGGTTGGTACACTGAAGCTTTCTTT.